This T cell receptor beta chain stems from a study of blood T cell repertoires in COVID-19. Donors were grouped by their self-reported clinical history. Profiling relied on immunoSEQ multiplex PCR, and the TCRdb table lists in-frame clones only, not all of them. The sample consists of 300,000 or so clones, roughly 90% of them appearing once. The CDR3 runs to 15 residues. The germline gives CDR1 LNHDA, CDR2 SQIVND (reference sequence). Unmatched junction bases numbered 5, after V lost 5 bases and J lost 4 bases. This clone was recorded many times. What was sequenced was PBMCs or T cells enriched from blood (not recorded which). This rearrangement joins TRBV19 to TRBJ2-2; the match to TRBD1 covers 9 bases. This clonotype was sampled from a woman in her thirties who had recovered from COVID-19. CDR3 residues: CASSGDRAGTGELFF. The CDR3 DNA reads TGTGCCAGTAGTGGGGACAGGGCGGGCACCGGGGAGCTGTTTTTT.